This TCR beta chain was sequenced during a study of shared clonotypes between healthy human individuals. The assay was run at deep level. It was across several immunoSEQ plates that each subset's genomic DNA was evenly split. The assay was immunoSEQ multiplex PCR, and TCRdb's table has in-frame clones only and misses some. The data show hundreds of thousands of clones, with roughly three quarters seen just once and around 13% held by the top ten. The ends were cut back, 6 bases at V and 6 bases at J, with 9 bases in the middle. The CDR3 loop spans 12 amino acids. Germline loops: CDR1 MNHEY, CDR2 SVGAGI. The study enrolled healthy HIV-negative adults without recent acute infections or vaccinations as donors. Genomic DNA, for the unsorted samples, came from roughly 90 million PBMCs.

The specimen sequenced was PBMCs. This sequence was found in a woman aged 40-49 years in good health. Some clones in this sample may be carry-over from other donors' samples. This chain joins TRBV6-5 and TRBJ1-5; D unclear. The DNA of the CDR3 is TGTGCCAGCAGGACCGGAGCTCAGCCCCAGCATTTT. Protein product: CASRTGAQPQHF.